This TCR beta chain was profiled in a study of post-analysis software for immune sequencing data. Study-wide background: Relapsing-remitting, secondary progressive and progressive-relapsing multiple sclerosis were all included among the disease courses. Study results and caveats: When patients were compared with controls, about 5 TRBV segments were more frequent, TRBV5-6, TRBV5-1 and TRBV20-1 among them.

Unique molecular identifiers featured in each of the TCR beta cDNA libraries. One entry per CDR3 protein results from TCRdb running MiXCR on the PCR reads. The sample consists of 700,000 to 800,000 distinct CDR3 sequences, 25% to 30% of them appearing once. The CDR3 is 13 amino acids. Trimming cost V 1 base and J 11 bases, with 9 bases left between them. From germline, CDR1 is LGHNA and CDR2 YNFKEQ. As regards this clonotype: Its antigen is still unknown.

Sequenced sample: blood. This sequence joins TRBV4-2 and TRBJ1-6; tentatively, D is TRBD1 (6 bases). The receptor was isolated from a girl aged 10 to 17 with multiple sclerosis. This CDR3 reads CASSQVDRAPLHF. The CDR3 DNA is TGTGCCAGCAGCCAAGTGGACAGAGCACCCCTCCACTTT.